At least ten counts were recorded for the clone carrying this TCR beta chain. What it binds is not known. This record comes from a study of blood T cells in healthy people across ages. General study points: The study found more naive CD4+ cells and higher diversity in long-lived than aged donors.

The CDR3 length is 16 residues. Deletions cut 6 bases from V and 5 bases from J, with 23 bases between. CDR1 and CDR2 from the germline V gene are DFQATT and SNEGSKA (reference sequence). The draw of peripheral blood yielded ten milliliters from each donor. Per sample, at least 6 micrograms of total RNA were extracted. Primers used in a second PCR of about 7 to 11 cycles were a sample-barcoded 5' primer and a J-beta primer mix. TCRdb recomputed calls from the 5' RACE reads with MiXCR, one row per CDR3 protein. The sample lists approximately 580,000 distinct CDR3 sequences, 24% occurring once. These same records also appear under a second study, on T cells of mothers and their children.

The sample consisted of blood. This clonotype was obtained from a boy aged 5-17 years in good health. The V and J genes are TRBV20-1 and TRBJ2-1, with a possible D match to TRBD1 (9 bases). The DNA for the CDR3 is TGCAGTGCCACGGACAGGGGAGAAGCGGGGGACAATGAGCAGTTCTTC. Protein product: CSATDRGEAGDNEQFF.